This entry describes one T cell receptor beta chain. Its recognized antigen is unknown. It has no much larger one-base neighbor in the sample; base qualities were not kept. This sample was included in a study of OX40 agonist ivuxolimab in advanced cancers. Regarding the complete study: Ivuxolimab was an agonistic, fully human IgG2 monoclonal antibody directed against OX40 (CD134), a costimulatory receptor. Intravenous ivuxolimab was administered to patients every 2 weeks at six dose levels: 0.01, 0.1, 0.3, 1.5, 3 and 10 mg/kg. Of the 50 or so patients in dose escalation, about 20 had hepatocellular carcinoma, about 15 had melanoma, 9 had renal cell carcinoma and 9 had head and neck cancer. A male proportion of 82.7% and a mean age of approximately 55 years, ranging from 23 to 79, were recorded for the dose-escalation cohort. Patients were allowed to have had prior anti-PD-1, anti-PD-L1 or anti-CTLA-4 therapy, and roughly two fifths of the dose-escalation patients had been treated with checkpoint inhibitors. Partial responses were achieved by three dose-escalation patients, of whom one had hepatocellular carcinoma and two had cutaneous melanoma. The purpose of peripheral TCRbeta sequencing was to test whether ivuxolimab changed TCR sequence diversity and led to clonal T-cell expansion. The monotherapy dose-escalation portion (N ≈ 52 patients) of the phase I ivuxolimab trial is reported in the paper.

Genomic DNA was extracted from sorted cells for sequencing of the TCRbeta CDR3 region. The immunoSEQ Assay was used for sequencing of TCRbeta CDR3 regions. TCRdb re-hosts the immuneACCESS table, in-frame sequences only. Its copies lack some clones; in the studies checked, an unresolved V gene accounts for under half of them, and the cause for the rest is not known. Counted in this sample were under 75,000 clones; around nine tenths of them appeared once. The ten largest clones represent under 10% of the sample. The trial excluded patients who had a history of autoimmune disease or were on systemic immunosuppression. Peripheral blood for TCR sequencing was collected from all dose cohorts at baseline, on cycle 4 day 1, and on cycle 7 day 1. The samples were drawn from a first-in-human, open-label, multicenter phase I dose-escalation trial of ivuxolimab. Adults with locally advanced or metastatic head and neck squamous cell, hepatocellular, melanoma or renal cell carcinoma were enrolled in the trial. Before TCR sequencing, CD4+ T cells and CD8+ T cells from peripheral blood were sorted into separate populations.

The research as a whole found: After ivuxolimab, more expanded clones were found on average in CD8+ T cells than in CD4+ T cells. At doses of 0.1 to 3.0 mg/kg, clonal expansion of both CD4+ and CD8+ blood T cells was observed from baseline to week 6. Low levels of normalized T-cell clonal expansion were also seen in some patients who did not respond. In the 0.1-3.0 mg/kg groups, partial responders were among the patients with the lowest normalized peripheral clonal expansion, particularly in CD8+ T cells. Antigen specificity was not determined for the clonally expanded peripheral T cells.

The receptor was derived from an adult with an advanced solid tumor such as melanoma, head and neck, liver or kidney cancer. Source: CD4+ or CD8+ T cells sorted from blood, taken in a trial of the OX40 agonist ivuxolimab.

The encoded CDR3 is CASSRVGQGWYEQFF. The nucleotides are TGTGCCAGCAGCCGCGTAGGACAGGGGTGGTATGAGCAGTTCTTC. The chain is assembled from TRBV7-9 and TRBJ2-1; the central 9 bases match TRBD1. For this chain, trimming is 5 bases at the V end and 8 bases at the J end, and the number of junction bases without a gene match is 10. Taken from the germline V gene (reference sequence), the CDR1 and CDR2 loops are SEHNR and FQNEAQ. Spanning cysteine to phenylalanine, the CDR3 consists of 15 amino acids. The read is trimmed to its CDR3 DNA, 45 bases read in frame from base 1.